This note documents a single T cell receptor (beta chain) sequence. Its target is unknown. Using immunoSEQ multiplex PCR, the repertoire was profiled, and TCRdb retains in-frame clones only, with some absent. This table holds roughly 99,000 clones, approximately 94% found once. This sample is part of a study of Tregs in tolerant kidney transplant recipients. As for the study in general: Mixed chimerism was transient after nonmyeloablative marrow transplants from related graft donors.

Study results and limitations: Biological reproducibility was not directly addressed, but technical replication error appeared minimal. Changing PCR primers prevented nucleotide comparison between some patients' samples.

The CDR3 totals 16 residues. The V gene's germline CDR1 is SGHAT and CDR2 FQNNGV. After removal of 5 bases from V and 3 bases from J, the junction contained 8 bases not matched to a gene. The sequence was obtained from a human donor who received a combined kidney and bone marrow transplant. The specimen comprised CD4+ T cells from blood, sampled before the transplant. V is TRBV11-2 and J is TRBJ1-5; TRBD1 matches at 9 bases. CDR3 sequence: CASSDGQGMINQPQHF. CDR3 nucleotides: TGTGCCAGCAGCGACGGACAGGGGATGATCAATCAGCCCCAGCATTTT.